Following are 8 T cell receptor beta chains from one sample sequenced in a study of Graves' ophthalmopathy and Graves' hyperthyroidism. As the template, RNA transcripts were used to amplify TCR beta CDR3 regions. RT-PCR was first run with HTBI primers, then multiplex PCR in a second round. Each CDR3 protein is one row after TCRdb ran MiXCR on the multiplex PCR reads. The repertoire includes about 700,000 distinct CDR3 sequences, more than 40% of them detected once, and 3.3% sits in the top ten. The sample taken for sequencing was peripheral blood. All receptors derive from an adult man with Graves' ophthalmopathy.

The CDR3 DNA reads as TGTGCCAGCAGTTCCGGGATCGGGGCCAACGTCCTGACTTTC. This encodes CASSSGIGANVLTF. The chain is built from TRBV2 and TRBJ2-6, with TRBD2 as a possible D gene (5 bases). This CDR3 region has 14 residues. CDR1 and CDR2 from the germline V gene are SNHLY and FYNNEI. V was pared by 5 bases and J by 4 bases, with 9 bases between.

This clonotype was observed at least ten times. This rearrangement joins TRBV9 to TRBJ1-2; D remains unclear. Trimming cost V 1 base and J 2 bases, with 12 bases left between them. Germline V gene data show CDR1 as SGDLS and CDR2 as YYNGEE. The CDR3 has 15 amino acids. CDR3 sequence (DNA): TGTGCCAGCAGCGTATCGGCGGAGCCCAACTATGGCTACACCTTC. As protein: CASSVSAEPNYGYTF.

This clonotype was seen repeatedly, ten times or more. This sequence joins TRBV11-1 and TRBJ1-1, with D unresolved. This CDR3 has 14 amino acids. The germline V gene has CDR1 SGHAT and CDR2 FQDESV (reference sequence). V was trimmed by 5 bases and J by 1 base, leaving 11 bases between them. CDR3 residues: CASSLGIGNTEAFF. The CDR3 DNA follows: TGTGCCAGCAGCCTCGGCATTGGGAACACTGAAGCTTTCTTT.

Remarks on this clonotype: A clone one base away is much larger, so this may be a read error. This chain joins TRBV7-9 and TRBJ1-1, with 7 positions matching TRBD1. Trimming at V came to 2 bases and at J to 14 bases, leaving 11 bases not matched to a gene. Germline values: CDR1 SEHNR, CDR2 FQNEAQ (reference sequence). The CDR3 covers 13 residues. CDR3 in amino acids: CASSLRSGQSQFF. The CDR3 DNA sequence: TGTGCCAGCAGCTTAAGGTCGGGACAGAGCCAATTCTTT.

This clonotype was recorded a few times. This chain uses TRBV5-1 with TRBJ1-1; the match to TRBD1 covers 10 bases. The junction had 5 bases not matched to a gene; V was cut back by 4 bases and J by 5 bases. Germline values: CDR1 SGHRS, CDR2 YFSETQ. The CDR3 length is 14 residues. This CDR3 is CASSMDRGGTEAFF. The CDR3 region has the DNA TGCGCCAGCAGCATGGACAGGGGGGGGACTGAAGCTTTCTTT.

For the CDR3, the DNA is TGTGCCAGCTCACCACCTACAGAAACTTTAGAGACCCAGTACTTC. Its translation: CASSPPTETLETQYF. This rearrangement joins TRBV5-4 to TRBJ2-5, with D uncertain. V shed 7 bases and J shed 4 bases, with 20 bases lying between them. CDR3 length: 15 residues. Germline lookup yields CDR1 SGHNT and CDR2 YYREEE (reference sequence). Full variable domain (missing parts from reference TRBV5-4 and TRBJ2-5): ETGVTQSPTHLIKTRGQQVTLRCSSQSGHNTVSWYQQALGQGPQFIFQYYREEENGRGNFPPRFSGLQFPNYSSELNVNALELDDSALYLCASSPPTETLETQYFGPGTRLLVL.

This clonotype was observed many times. DNA of the CDR3: TGCAGCGTTGATCTAGCGGGTAACACCGGGGAGCTGTTTTTT. This sequence encodes CSVDLAGNTGELFF. This sequence joins TRBV29-1 and TRBJ2-2; 8 nucleotides line up with TRBD2. The CDR3 loop spans 14 amino acids. The V gene end was trimmed by 3 bases and the J gene end by 2 bases; junction bases not matched to a gene: 2. Germline CDR1 reads SQVTM; CDR2 reads ANQGSEA.

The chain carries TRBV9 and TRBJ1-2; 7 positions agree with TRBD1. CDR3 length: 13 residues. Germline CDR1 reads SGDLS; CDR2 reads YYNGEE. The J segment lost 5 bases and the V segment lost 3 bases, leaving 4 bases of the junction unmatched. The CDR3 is CASSAGTEYGYTF. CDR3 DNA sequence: TGTGCCAGCAGCGCTGGGACAGAATATGGCTACACCTTC.